A single sample is the source of the 10 T cell receptor beta chains below, sequenced in a study of shared clonotypes between healthy human individuals (dated by TCRdb to the early 2020s). Library preparation used the immunoSEQ multiplex PCR assay. The table was pulled from immuneACCESS by TCRdb, which kept in-frame rearrangements only. Such tables lose some clones; where checked, under half of the loss comes from unresolved V genes, and the rest has no known cause. The sample table contains 2 million to 2.5 million clones; only one count was recorded for roughly 95% of them. The ten largest make up more than 0.1% of the sample. Sequencing was carried out using naive CD4+ T cells sorted from blood. This sample's cell subset or site label indicates: CD45RA+ positively selected. These receptors all stem from a man between 18 and 29 years old in good health.

The chain links TRBV6-1 to TRBJ2-7; 7 positions agree with TRBD2. Germline-derived CDR1 and CDR2 are MNHNS and SASEGT. Unmatched junction bases numbered 12, after V lost 2 bases and J lost 2 bases. The CDR3 totals 17 residues. The CDR3 reads CASSEPPLGGRTYEQYF. CDR3 bases: TGTGCCAGCAGTGAACCACCGCTCGGGGGGAGAACCTACGAGCAGTACTTC.

The chain is built from TRBV5-3 and TRBJ1-5; 7 nucleotides match TRBD1. TRBV5-3 is an open reading frame, and its role is uncertain. The CDR3 is 16 amino acids. J lost 6 bases, V lost 1 base, and 10 bases had no gene match. The CDR3 sequence is CARSLTDRVWRQPQHF. The CDR3, as DNA: TGTGCCAGAAGCTTGACCGACAGGGTCTGGCGTCAGCCCCAGCATTTT.

This clone has a single count. This chain joins TRBV5-5 and TRBJ1-2; 7 bases are a match to TRBD1. This CDR3 contains 17 residues. The V gene end was trimmed by 3 bases and the J gene end by 0 bases; junction bases not matched to a gene: 11. In germline, CDR1 is SGHKS, CDR2 YYEKEE (reference sequence). CDR3 protein: CASSSSGGGRSNYGYTF. The CDR3 nucleotides read TGTGCCAGCAGCTCCTCAGGGGGTGGTAGATCTAACTATGGCTACACCTTC.

This chain uses TRBV4-1 with TRBJ1-1, with TRBD1 identical over 9 bases. Trimming removed 0 bases from V and 5 bases from J; junction bases left unmatched: 7. The CDR3 is made up of 16 amino acids. Germline loops: CDR1 MGHRA, CDR2 YSYEKL. The CDR3 DNA reads TGCGCCAGCAGCCAAGATGAGAACAGGGGGCTAACTGAAGCTTTCTTT. Translated: CASSQDENRGLTEAFF.

The gene calls are TRBV5-1 and TRBJ2-1, with D possibly being TRBD2 (5 bases). The CDR3 has 16 residues. From germline, CDR1 is SGHRS and CDR2 YFSETQ. V shed 4 bases and J shed 6 bases, with 20 bases lying between them. CDR3 DNA sequence: TGCGCCAGCAGCCGTGCGGCGGGCAAAGGCGGCAATGAGCAGTTCTTC. Translated: CASSRAAGKGGNEQFF.

The V call is TRBV15, the J call TRBJ1-1; 11 bases match TRBD1. J lost 5 bases, V lost 1 base, and 6 bases had no gene match. The V gene's germline CDR1 is LNHNV and CDR2 YYDKDF (reference sequence). The CDR3 loop spans 16 amino acids. The CDR3 loop is CATSRVRTGGETEAFF. CDR3 DNA sequence: TGTGCCACCAGCAGAGTCCGGACAGGGGGCGAAACTGAAGCTTTCTTT.

V is TRBV30 and J is TRBJ1-3; the D gene is possibly TRBD1 (6 bases). CDR3 length: 13 residues. V lost 5 bases and J lost 0, with 8 bases in between. Per the germline V gene, CDR1 is GTSNPN and CDR2 is SVGIG (reference sequence). CDR3 nucleotide sequence: TGTGCCTGGGGGACAATCTCTGGAAACACCATATATTTT. Its translation: CAWGTISGNTIYF.

Note on this clone: This sample also contains other DNA sequences that code for the same CDR3. The J gene is TRBJ2-5, the V gene TRBV10-3; TRBD2 matches 8 bases. Trimming took 3 bases from V and 4 from J; bases not matched to a gene: 1. CDR3 length: 13 residues. In germline, CDR1 is ENHRY, CDR2 SYGVKD. CDR3 DNA sequence: TGTGCCATCAGTGAACGGGGGGGAGAGACCCAGTACTTC. It yields the protein CAISERGGETQYF.

The chain has TRBV7-9 and TRBJ2-7; 7 nucleotides match TRBD1. Germline-derived CDR1 and CDR2 are SEHNR and FQNEAQ (reference sequence). This CDR3 has 14 residues. V lost 5 bases and J lost 6; bases outside the gene matches: 10. This chain's CDR3 is CASSHIPTGTEQYF. The CDR3 DNA is TGTGCCAGCAGCCATATACCGACAGGGACCGAGCAGTACTTC.

The gene calls are TRBV29-1 and TRBJ1-1; possible D gene TRBD1, 5 bases. V lost 0 bases and J lost 3, with 8 bases in between. The CDR3 length is 13 residues. Germline lookup yields CDR1 SQVTM and CDR2 ANQGSEA. CDR3 nucleotides: TGCAGCGTTGAAGATGGGGGGGACACTGAAGCTTTCTTT. This translates into CSVEDGGDTEAFF.